This T cell receptor beta chain was recovered during a study of graft-versus-host responses after intestinal transplantation. Method: immunoSEQ multiplex PCR; TCRdb's copy keeps in-frame clones and lacks some. The table records tens of thousands of clones, 90% to 95% of them present only once. General observations from the study: High graft-versus-host to host-versus-graft clonal ratios were found in allografts of patients who had graft-donor T cell macrochimerism.

Details on this clone: Its antigen remains unknown.

This CDR3 contains 13 residues. Trimming pared 0 bases from V and 3 bases from J, leaving 9 bases between. Germline-derived CDR1 and CDR2 are GTSNPN and SVGIG (reference sequence). The chain combines TRBV30 with TRBJ2-7; the D is unclear. The sample in question was PBMCs, obtained around 790 days after a first intestinal transplant, on the day of a second. This clonotype was obtained from a human patient who received an intestinal transplant, so some T cells may come from the graft donor. The CDR3 loop reads CAWSVVADYEQYF. The CDR3 nucleotides read TGTGCCTGGAGTGTAGTCGCCGACTACGAGCAGTACTTC.